This TCR beta chain was sequenced for a study of vaccination and CD4 T cells after COVID-19. A remark on this clonotype: Its antigen is currently unknown.

Scientists ran DNA taken from cultured CD4+ T cells through the Oncomine TCR Beta short-read assay for sequencing. From the PCR reads, TCRdb called clonotypes with MiXCR, one entry per CDR3 protein. Here the sample spans some 9,300 distinct CDR3 sequences, about 23% being singletons. The treatment is: 10-day PBMC culture with coronavirus spike peptide pools or control peptides (ViraFEST assay). The source is a human donor who received a COVID-19 vaccine. The input for sequencing was CD4+ T cells from blood, cultured in vitro, taken before SARS-CoV-2 vaccination.

The CDR3 region is CSVDGRGDNYGYTF. The CDR3, as DNA: TGCAGCGTTGATGGTCGCGGGGACAACTATGGCTACACCTTC. The rearrangement joins TRBV29-1 to TRBJ1-2; TRBD1 might be the D (5 bases). The ends were cut back, 3 bases at V and 2 bases at J, with 13 bases in the middle. The CDR3 covers 14 residues. CDR1 and CDR2 from the germline V gene are SQVTM and ANQGSEA.